Listed here is a single T cell receptor (beta chain). There is no known antigen for this receptor. The input lacks base qualities; no much larger clone sits a single base away. Sequenced on an Illumina HiSeq 1500. TCRdb cleaned the public reads at Q25 with fastp, built clones with MiXCR and kept in-frame beta chains. Here each entry gathers all rows of one CDR3 protein and keeps the most common genes and DNA. The sample table shows 84,000 or so distinct CDR3 sequences, and 45% to 55% are seen once. The ten top clones hold 80% to 95% of the sample. The treatment or condition label, read with the paper, signifies: in vitro stimulation with specific CMV peptide epitopes to enrich CMV-specific T cells. This sample is drawn from a study of T cell repertoires in cytomegalovirus infection (dated by TCRdb to between 2017 and 2020). For the study in its entirety: Peptide stimulations targeted recently identified HLA-C-restricted CMV epitopes, whose presentation resists viral immunomodulation, together with well-studied HLA-B-restricted epitopes. Donor HLA type was relevant to the analysis, as public TCR beta signatures indicated carriage of CMV infection together with the matching HLA type.

General conclusions and limits of the study: The ex vivo response was dominated by HLA-C-restricted CMV-specific TCR beta clonotypes, and the single most frequent clonotype in two of eight donors was supplied by these HLA-C-restricted clonotypes. In both this cohort and an independent cohort of 352 donors, the cumulative frequency of public TCR beta family members distinguished carriers of CMV infection plus the relevant HLA type.

The specimen was CD8+ T cells from cultured PBMCs, collected from culture after CMV antigen stimulation. This TCR was sampled from a human donor in good health (CMV status not recorded). Some clones in this sample may be carry-over from other donors' samples.

The DNA is TGTGCCAGCAGTCCTAGCGGGATTGAGATAAGCAATGAGCAGTTCTTC. This sequence encodes CASSPSGIEISNEQFF. The V and J segments used are TRBV6-8 and TRBJ2-1, and TRBD2 aligns with 9 junction nucleotides. Here V drops 5 bases and J drops 6 bases, and the junction holds 11 bases not matched to any gene. The CDR1 and CDR2 encoded by the germline V gene are MNHGY and SAAAGT. From the cysteine through the phenylalanine, the CDR3 covers 16 amino acids. Only CDR3 DNA is held: 48 bases, read in frame from base 1.